This T cell receptor (beta chain) was observed in a study of preoperative IRX-2 immunotherapy in early breast cancer. The table came from immunoSEQ multiplex PCR; TCRdb's copy has only in-frame clones and leaves some out. The sample shows around 43,000 clones, roughly 80% of them seen only once. The treatment was: preoperative locoregional IRX-2 cytokine immunotherapy. Patients received preoperative, locoregional IRX-2 cytokine immunotherapy in a phase Ib study. The sequencing here drew on tumor tissue, taken after IRX-2 immunotherapy. This clonotype was sampled from a human donor with breast cancer.

The CDR3: CASSLTGPPYSGANVLTF. The CDR3 nucleotides are TGTGCCAGCAGCTTAACGGGACCGCCGTACTCTGGGGCCAACGTCCTGACTTTC. The chain recombines TRBV7-4 with TRBJ2-6; D tentatively fits TRBD1 or TRBD2 (5 bases each). Trimming took off 2 bases at V and 0 bases at J, with 14 bases between the two ends. The CDR3 runs 18 residues. CDR1 is SGHVT, CDR2 SQSDAQ, per germline.